Below are 3 T cell receptor beta chains sequenced from a single sample in a study of cytomegalovirus exposure and HLA in healthy donors (dated by TCRdb to 2016 to 2017). To prepare the library, the immunoSEQ multiplex PCR assay was applied. For the multiplex PCR, a mixture combining 60 forward primers for TCR Vbeta segments and 13 reverse primers for TCR Jbeta segments was used. The immuneACCESS repertoire file appears here via TCRdb, limited to in-frame rearrangements. These files lack a portion of the clones; in checked studies, under half of the deficit traces to unresolved V genes, and the cause of the others is not known. This sample holds under 80,000 clones; about 71% were observed only once. The top ten hold approximately 7.2% of the sample. Sequencing input: PBMCs. These receptors originate from a woman between 40 and 55 years old in good health and CMV-seronegative.

The chain is built from TRBV4-3 and TRBJ2-3; TRBD1 agrees at 8 bases. This CDR3 is 13 amino acids long. V shed 3 bases and J 5 bases; nucleotides not matched to a gene: 1. CDR1 is LGHNA and CDR2 is YSLEER in the germline V gene. The CDR3 sequence is CASSHTGGDTQYF. The CDR3 coding sequence is TGCGCCAGCAGCCACACAGGGGGAGATACGCAGTATTTT.

The chain is built from TRBV14 and TRBJ2-3; 11 bases fit TRBD2. The CDR3 is 15 amino acids. CDR1 is SGHDN and CDR2 is FVKESK in the germline V gene. The junction had 2 bases not matched to a gene; V was cut back by 6 bases and J by 0 bases. This chain's CDR3 is CASRRTSGSTDTQYF. The CDR3 region has the DNA TGTGCCAGCAGAAGGACTAGCGGGAGCACAGATACGCAGTATTTT.

The V gene is TRBV7-6, the J gene TRBJ2-1, with D unclear. V lost 3 bases to trimming and J lost 6 bases, with 9 bases between them. Germline loops: CDR1 SGHVS, CDR2 FNYEAQ. This CDR3 is 13 amino acids long. The CDR3 protein is CASSFKPRNEQFF. The CDR3 nucleotides are TGTGCCAGCAGCTTCAAGCCCCGCAATGAGCAGTTCTTC. The variable domain in full, completed from reference TRBV7-6 and TRBJ2-1, reads GAGVSQSPRYKVTKRGQDVALRCDPISGHVSLYWYRQALGQGPEFLTYFNYEAQQDKSGLPNDRFSAERPEGSISTLTIQRTEQRDSAMYRCASSFKPRNEQFFGPGTRLTVL.